This passage covers 31 T cell receptor beta chains from one sample sequenced in a study of technical replicates of blood from a handful of donors. The protocol was immunoSEQ multiplex PCR, while the TCRdb copy is restricted to in-frame clones and leaves out a portion. The sample includes about 98,000 clones, approximately 94% of them seen just once. The sample was T cells isolated from PBMCs. These receptor sequences come from a human donor in good health.

This chain uses TRBV10-3 with TRBJ2-3, with TRBD1 matching 12 bases. The CDR3 is 14 amino acids. In germline, CDR1 is ENHRY, CDR2 SYGVKD. V shed 7 bases, J shed 6 bases, and the junction held 5 bases outside the gene matches. The CDR3 region has the DNA TGTGCCATCACTGGGACAGGGGGCGTTGATACGCAGTATTTT. Protein: CAITGTGGVDTQYF.

This chain uses TRBV6-1 with TRBJ1-2; TRBD1 might be the D (6 bases). This CDR3 contains 14 residues. CDR1 is MNHNS and CDR2 is SASEGT in the germline V gene. Trimming pared 8 bases from V and 4 bases from J, leaving 17 bases between. The chain's CDR3 is CASRIQGPPYGYTF. The CDR3 bases are TGTGCCAGCCGGATCCAGGGGCCTCCCTATGGCTACACCTTC.

The J gene is TRBJ2-1, the V gene TRBV19; TRBD2 aligns across 8 bases. The CDR3 has 18 residues. The ends lost 3 bases at V and 2 bases at J; junction bases unmatched: 12. Germline CDR1 reads LNHDA; CDR2 reads SQIVND (reference sequence). The CDR3 loop is CASSMGLAGGEPYNEQFF. The CDR3 nucleotides are TGTGCCAGTAGTATGGGCCTAGCGGGCGGGGAACCCTACAATGAGCAGTTCTTC.

V gene TRBV19 combines with J gene TRBJ2-7; D gene unclear. The CDR3 extends over 13 amino acids. V lost 7 bases, J lost 1 base, and 11 bases lay in between. Germline V gene sequence: CDR1 LNHDA, CDR2 SQIVND (reference sequence). The CDR3 loop reads CASTETDSYEQYF. The CDR3 DNA sequence: TGTGCCAGTACCGAAACTGATTCCTACGAGCAGTACTTC. Based on the CDR3 plus reference TRBV19 and TRBJ2-7, the full variable domain is DGGITQSPKYLFRKEGQNVTLSCEQNLNHDAMYWYRQDPGQGLRLIYYSQIVNDFQKGDIAEGYSVSREKKESFPLTVTSAQKNPTAFYLCASTETDSYEQYFGPGTRLTVT.

The chain recombines TRBV5-4 with TRBJ2-3; 7 bases line up with TRBD1. V shed 4 bases and J 2 bases; nucleotides not matched to a gene: 10. The CDR3 covers 16 residues. Germline assignment: CDR1 SGHNT and CDR2 YYREEE (reference sequence). CDR3 DNA sequence: TGTGCCAGCAGCAAAAGACAGGGTCTACACACAGATACGCAGTATTTT. Translated: CASSKRQGLHTDTQYF. The full variable domain, rest sourced from reference TRBV5-4 and TRBJ2-3, is ETGVTQSPTHLIKTRGQQVTLRCSSQSGHNTVSWYQQALGQGPQFIFQYYREEENGRGNFPPRFSGLQFPNYSSELNVNALELDDSALYLCASSKRQGLHTDTQYFGPGTRLTVL.

The chain joins TRBV19 to TRBJ2-1; D may be TRBD2 (5 bases). There are 14 residues in the CDR3. Germline assignment: CDR1 LNHDA and CDR2 SQIVND (reference sequence). Deletions cut 2 bases from V and 6 bases from J, with 11 bases between. CDR3 sequence (DNA): TGTGCCAGTAGTATAAAACTAGTCGGCAATGAGCAGTTCTTC. It translates to CASSIKLVGNEQFF.

This chain links TRBV5-4 with TRBJ1-2, with D perhaps TRBD1 (6 bases). This CDR3 region has 13 residues. V dropped 5 bases and J dropped 4 bases, with 12 bases sitting between them. Germline V gene data show CDR1 as SGHNT and CDR2 as YYREEE (reference sequence). CDR3 in DNA: TGTGCCAGCAGGGTACAGGGCGGCTATGGCTACACCTTC. Amino acid sequence: CASRVQGGYGYTF.

The V and J genes are TRBV18 and TRBJ1-3, with a tentative D call TRBD1 (5 bases). Deletions cut 3 bases from V and 0 bases from J, with 15 bases between. The germline gives CDR1 KGHSH, CDR2 LQKENI. CDR3 size: 17 residues. In DNA form, the CDR3 reads TGTGCCAGCTCACCGGTGGTATCGACAGACTCTGGAAACACCATATATTTT. As protein: CASSPVVSTDSGNTIYF.

The chain employs TRBV7-6 and TRBJ1-5; TRBD1 agrees at 7 bases. V was pared by 1 base and J by 2 bases, with 5 bases of the junction left unmatched. Germline V gives CDR1 SGHVS, CDR2 FNYEAQ. The CDR3 runs to 16 residues. The CDR3 loop is CASSLERDSGNQPQHF. DNA of the CDR3: TGTGCCAGCAGCTTAGAAAGGGACAGCGGCAATCAGCCCCAGCATTTT.

This chain uses TRBV2 with TRBJ1-1; the D gene is possibly TRBD1 (5 bases). Germline V gives CDR1 SNHLY, CDR2 FYNNEI. There are 15 residues in the CDR3. With 6 bases removed from V and 1 base from J, the gap between germline ends came to 15 bases. In DNA, the CDR3 is TGTGCCAGCAGGTCTCGCGGGGGGAGGAACACTGAAGCTTTCTTT. Protein: CASRSRGGRNTEAFF.

The sample holds one count of this clone. The chain carries TRBV19 and TRBJ2-7; 7 positions agree with TRBD2. The CDR3 extends over 18 amino acids. CDR1 is LNHDA and CDR2 is SQIVND in the germline V gene (reference sequence). The V gene end was trimmed by 3 bases and the J gene end by 0 bases; junction bases not matched to a gene: 14. The CDR3 loop reads CASSIAGVIPHLSYEQYF. CDR3 DNA sequence: TGTGCCAGTAGTATCGCGGGGGTTATACCCCATCTCTCCTACGAGCAGTACTTC. Complete variable domain (other parts from reference TRBV19 and TRBJ2-7): DGGITQSPKYLFRKEGQNVTLSCEQNLNHDAMYWYRQDPGQGLRLIYYSQIVNDFQKGDIAEGYSVSREKKESFPLTVTSAQKNPTAFYLCASSIAGVIPHLSYEQYFGPGTRLTVT.

The rearrangement links TRBV4-1 to TRBJ2-7; 10 bases align to TRBD2. Germline-derived CDR1 and CDR2 are MGHRA and YSYEKL. CDR3 size: 16 residues. The V and J ends lost 1 base and 2 bases, in that order; junction bases with no gene match: 5. CDR3 sequence reads: CASSQALLAGTYEQYF. The DNA for the CDR3 is TGCGCCAGCAGCCAAGCTTTACTAGCGGGAACCTACGAGCAGTACTTC.

This chain connects TRBV5-1 to TRBJ2-7; 10 bases fit TRBD2. V lost 7 bases, J lost 0 bases, and 28 bases stayed unmatched. The CDR3 totals 22 residues. Per the germline V gene, CDR1 is SGHRS and CDR2 is YFSETQ. CDR3 DNA sequence: TGCGCCAGCTCATATCGACCCCGGGGTGGCCTAGCGGGAGTCCGAAGCTCCTACGAGCAGTACTTC. Its translation: CASSYRPRGGLAGVRSSYEQYF.

This chain links TRBV6-5 with TRBJ2-1; 10 bases fit TRBD2. Germline V gene lookup returns CDR1 MNHEY and CDR2 SVGAGI. The ends lost 5 bases at V and 7 bases at J; junction bases unmatched: 5. The CDR3 is 14 residues long. In nucleotides, the CDR3 is TGTGCCAGCAGTAGCGGGGGGGAAATAAATGAGCAGTTCTTC. Amino acids: CASSSGGEINEQFF.

J is TRBJ1-1 and V is TRBV6-1; the match to TRBD1 covers 8 bases. V trimming: 4 bases; J trimming: 0 bases; junction bases outside the gene matches: 4. Germline CDR1 reads MNHNS; CDR2 reads SASEGT. This CDR3 spans 15 amino acids. The CDR3 nucleotides read TGTGCCAGCAGTGGCCAGACAGGGGTGAACACTGAAGCTTTCTTT. Translated: CASSGQTGVNTEAFF.

This chain connects TRBV7-9 to TRBJ2-2; 7 bases agree with TRBD1. After removal of 5 bases from V and 6 bases from J, the junction contained 6 bases not matched to a gene. Germline CDR1 and CDR2: SEHNR and FQNEAQ (reference sequence). The CDR3 has 14 residues. CDR3 amino acids: CASSQGQEAGELFF. The CDR3 nucleotides are TGTGCCAGCAGCCAAGGACAGGAGGCCGGGGAGCTGTTTTTT.

The table lists this clone with a count of one. The chain links TRBV9 to TRBJ2-1, with D possibly matching TRBD2 (6 bases). Germline V lookup: CDR1 SGDLS, CDR2 YYNGEE. This CDR3 contains 14 residues. Trimming left V 2 bases short and J 5 bases short, with 11 bases between. In DNA, the CDR3 is TGTGCCAGCAGCGTCCGGGACTTCGACAATGAGCAGTTCTTC. Encoded protein: CASSVRDFDNEQFF.

The V and J genes are TRBV10-3 and TRBJ2-3; D unresolved. Germline V gives CDR1 ENHRY, CDR2 SYGVKD. With 6 bases removed from V and 3 bases from J, the gap between germline ends came to 13 bases. This CDR3 region has 14 residues. CDR3: CAIRGFGGTDTQYF. The CDR3 region has the DNA TGTGCCATCAGGGGCTTCGGTGGTACAGATACGCAGTATTTT.

The gene calls are TRBV25-1 and TRBJ2-5, with TRBD2 matching 11 bases. The CDR3 covers 17 residues. After removal of 1 base from V and 5 bases from J, the junction contained 9 bases not matched to a gene. Germline CDR1 is MGHDK and CDR2 is SYGVNS. The CDR3 DNA is TGTGCCAGCAGTGAATCCCCCACTAGCGGGAGCTGGGAGACCCAGTACTTC. Protein sequence: CASSESPTSGSWETQYF.

V usage is TRBV11-2 and J usage is TRBJ2-1; 12 nucleotides align to TRBD2. Germline V CDR1 and CDR2: SGHAT, FQNNGV. V gave up 1 base and J gave up 8 bases; unmatched junction bases: 6. The CDR3 loop spans 16 amino acids. CDR3 residues: CASSLVLAGGLDEQFF. For the CDR3, the DNA is TGTGCCAGCAGCTTAGTTCTAGCGGGGGGGCTCGATGAGCAGTTCTTC.

The J gene is TRBJ2-1, the V gene TRBV18; 7 bases are a match to TRBD2. This CDR3 has 15 residues. The germline gives CDR1 KGHSH, CDR2 LQKENI. With V trimmed by 6 bases and J by 0 bases, 5 bases remained unmatched. CDR3 coding DNA: TGTGCCAGCTCGCTCGGACTAGGCTCCTACAATGAGCAGTTCTTC. Translation: CASSLGLGSYNEQFF.

The chain joins TRBV6-6 to TRBJ2-7; 11 bases are a match to TRBD1. The CDR3 totals 15 residues. J lost 4 bases, V lost 5 bases, and 7 bases had no gene match. Germline values: CDR1 MNHNY, CDR2 SVGAGI (reference sequence). This chain's CDR3 is CASSLGQGARYEQYF. CDR3 nucleotide sequence: TGTGCCAGCAGTCTTGGACAGGGGGCGAGGTACGAGCAGTACTTC.

Only one count was recorded for this clone. The chain joins TRBV5-1 to TRBJ2-3; 8 bases line up with TRBD1. Germline CDR1 and CDR2: SGHRS and YFSETQ. The CDR3 runs to 14 residues. V was clipped by 5 bases and J by 2 bases; unmatched bases: 4. This chain's CDR3 is CASSQDRATDTQYF. CDR3 bases: TGCGCCAGCAGTCAGGACAGGGCCACAGATACGCAGTATTTT.

V usage is TRBV29-1 and J usage is TRBJ1-2; TRBD1 agrees at 8 bases. After removal of 7 bases from V and 7 bases from J, the junction contained 8 bases not matched to a gene. The CDR3 has 12 amino acids. Germline CDR1 SQVTM, CDR2 ANQGSEA. CDR3 DNA: TGCAGCGCCCAGACAGGGGAAAGTGGCTACACCTTC. Translating gives CSAQTGESGYTF.

The chain combines TRBV19 with TRBJ1-4, with D possibly TRBD1 on 5 matching bases. Trimming took off 9 bases at V and 8 bases at J, with 19 bases between the two ends. CDR3 length: 14 amino acids. Germline lookup yields CDR1 LNHDA and CDR2 SQIVND (reference sequence). In nucleotides, the CDR3 is TGTGCCAGCAACATACGGGGCGGGGGGGAAAAACTGTTTTTT. Encoded protein: CASNIRGGGEKLFF.

V gene TRBV15 combines with J gene TRBJ2-7, with 8 bases fitting TRBD2. This CDR3 is built from 18 residues. V trimming: 5 bases; J trimming: 2 bases; junction bases outside the gene matches: 17. Looked up from germline, CDR1 is LNHNV and CDR2 is YYDKDF (reference sequence). The DNA of the CDR3 is TGTGCCACCAGCGAACGGGAGGGGGGTGAAGAGAGGGCCTACGAGCAGTACTTC. The encoded protein is CATSEREGGEERAYEQYF.

This rearrangement joins TRBV19 to TRBJ2-7; maybe TRBD2 (5 bases). This CDR3 comprises 15 residues. Germline values: CDR1 LNHDA, CDR2 SQIVND (reference sequence). Trimming stripped 2 bases from V and 4 bases from J, with 15 bases between. CDR3 amino acids: CASSISAQWTYEQYF. The CDR3, as DNA: TGTGCCAGTAGTATAAGCGCCCAATGGACTTACGAGCAGTACTTC.

The CDR3 loop is CASQRGLLAKNIQYF. The CDR3, as DNA: TGTGCCAGCCAGCGGGGGTTACTAGCCAAAAACATTCAGTACTTC. The gene calls are TRBV5-6 and TRBJ2-4, with 8 positions matching TRBD2. With V trimmed by 7 bases and J by 0 bases, 6 bases remained unmatched. CDR1 is SGHDT and CDR2 is YYEEEE in the germline V gene. This CDR3 comprises 15 residues. Full variable domain (remainder filled in from reference TRBV5-6 and TRBJ2-4): DAGVTQSPTHLIKTRGQQVTLRCSPKSGHDTVSWYQQALGQGPQFIFQYYEEEERQRGNFPDRFSGHQFPNYSSELNVNALLLGDSALYLCASQRGLLAKNIQYFGAGTRLSVL.

The genes are TRBV7-9 and TRBJ1-2; D perhaps matches TRBD1 (6 bases). V was trimmed by 4 bases and J by 2 bases, leaving 17 bases between them. The CDR3 is made up of 16 amino acids. Germline V gives CDR1 SEHNR, CDR2 FQNEAQ (reference sequence). The CDR3 DNA follows: TGTGCCAGCAGCTCGAGCGGCCAGGGGCTAAACTATGGCTACACCTTC. Amino acid sequence: CASSSSGQGLNYGYTF.

The rearrangement links TRBV28 to TRBJ2-7; D call uncertain. Trimming removed 3 bases from V and 0 bases from J, with 15 bases in between. Germline CDR1 is MDHEN and CDR2 is SYDVKM. This CDR3 spans 16 amino acids. The CDR3 region has the DNA TGTGCCAGCAGTTTGACCACAGTCTTGCTCTCCTACGAGCAGTACTTC. Its protein product is CASSLTTVLLSYEQYF.

The chain links TRBV5-4 to TRBJ2-7, with 9 bases fitting TRBD2. CDR3 length: 14 amino acids. CDR1 is SGHNT, CDR2 YYREEE, per germline (reference sequence). V shed 5 bases, J shed 0 bases, and the junction held 3 bases outside the gene matches. In DNA form, the CDR3 reads TGTGCCAGCAGTGCTAGCGGGACCTCCTACGAGCAGTACTTC. As protein: CASSASGTSYEQYF.